This record concerns one T cell receptor beta chain sequence. There were TCR beta CDR3 regions amplified from RNA transcripts. HTBI primers were used for first-round RT-PCR of the TCR CDR3. TCRdb used MiXCR to reprocess the multiplex PCR reads, holding one entry per CDR3 protein. The sample has 550,000 to 600,000 distinct CDR3 sequences, over 15% seen once. The sample is drawn from a study of T cells in Graves' hyperthyroidism and ophthalmopathy. The CDR3 is 13 amino acids. Germline V gene lookup returns CDR1 KGHDR and CDR2 SFDVKD. V was clipped by 5 bases and J by 7 bases, with 11 bases between them. The rearrangement uses TRBV24-1 and TRBJ1-5; D remains unclear. The sequenced sample was blood. This clonotype was obtained from a woman aged 18-35 years with Graves' hyperthyroidism. The CDR3 loop is CATSGEGLQPQHF. As DNA, the CDR3 is TGTGCCACCAGTGGCGAAGGGTTGCAGCCCCAGCATTTT.